Sequencing of this T cell receptor (beta chain) was carried out in a study of human T cells and chemical hapten exposure. As for the study in general: Patients, a majority of them female, were diagnosed with alopecia areata, totalis or universalis.

General study findings and limits: The presence of alopecia in the donors means their immune response may differ from healthy people's. Sensitizing with DPC caused no change in TCRs above 1 in 1000 frequency.

V was pared by 11 bases and J by 8 bases, with 21 bases between. CDR3 length equals 14 residues. Per germline, CDR1 MGHDK and CDR2 SYGVNS. Time point described: pre-sensitization, week 0. Regarding treatment: therapeutic diphenylcyclopropenone sensitization with weekly scalp DPC. From whole blood left unfractionated, total RNA was extracted. TCRdb called the RACE reads again in MiXCR, with one record for every CDR3 protein. The table records about 52,000 distinct CDR3 sequences, approximately 9.7% of them present only once. This clonotype was found many times. Its antigen is not identified. V usage is TRBV25-1 and J usage is TRBJ1-4; a possible D gene is TRBD1 (5 bases). Here the sequenced sample was whole blood, taken in connection with sensitization to the hapten diphenylcyclopropenone (DPC). This TCR was recovered from a young woman with alopecia areata. Some clones in this sample may be carry-over from other donors' samples. The CDR3 loop is CAASRDQAGEKLFF. CDR3 sequence (DNA): TGTGCCGCATCCCGGGACCAAGCAGGGGAAAAACTGTTTTTT.